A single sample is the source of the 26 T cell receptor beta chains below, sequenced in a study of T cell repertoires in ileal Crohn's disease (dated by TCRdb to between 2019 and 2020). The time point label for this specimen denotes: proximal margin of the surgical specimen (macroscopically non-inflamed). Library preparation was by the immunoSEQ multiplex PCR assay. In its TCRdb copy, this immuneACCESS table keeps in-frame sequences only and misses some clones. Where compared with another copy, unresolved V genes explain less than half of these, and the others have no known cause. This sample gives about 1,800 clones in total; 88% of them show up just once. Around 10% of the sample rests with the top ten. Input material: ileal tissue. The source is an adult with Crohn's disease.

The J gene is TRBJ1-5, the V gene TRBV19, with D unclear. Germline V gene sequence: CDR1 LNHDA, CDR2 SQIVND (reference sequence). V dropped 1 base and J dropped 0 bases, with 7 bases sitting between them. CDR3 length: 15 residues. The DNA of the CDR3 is TGTGCCAGTAGTATAGGGGCAGCTAGCAATCAGCCCCAGCATTTT. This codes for CASSIGAASNQPQHF.

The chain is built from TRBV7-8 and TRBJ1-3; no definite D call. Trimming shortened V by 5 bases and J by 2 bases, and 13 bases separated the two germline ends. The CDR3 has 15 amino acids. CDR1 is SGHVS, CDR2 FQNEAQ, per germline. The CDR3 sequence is CASSTGRRTGNTIYF. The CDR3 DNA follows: TGTGCCAGCAGCACGGGTAGGAGGACTGGAAACACCATATATTTT.

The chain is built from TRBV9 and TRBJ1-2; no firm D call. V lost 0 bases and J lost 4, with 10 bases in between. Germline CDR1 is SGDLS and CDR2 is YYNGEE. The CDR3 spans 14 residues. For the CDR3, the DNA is TGTGCCAGCAGCGTAGACACCAGCGGCTATGGCTACACCTTC. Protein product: CASSVDTSGYGYTF. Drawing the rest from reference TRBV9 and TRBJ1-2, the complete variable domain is DSGVTQTPKHLITATGQRVTLRCSPRSGDLSVYWYQQSLDQGLQFLIQYYNGEERAKGNILERFSAQQFPDLHSELNLSSLELGDSALYFCASSVDTSGYGYTFGSGTRLTVV.

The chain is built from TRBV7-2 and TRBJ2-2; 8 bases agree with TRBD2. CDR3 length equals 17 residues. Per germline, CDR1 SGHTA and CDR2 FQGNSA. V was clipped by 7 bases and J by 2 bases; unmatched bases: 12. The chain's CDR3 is CASNLLAGMSNTGELFF. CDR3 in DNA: TGTGCCAGCAACCTTCTAGCGGGCATGTCTAACACCGGGGAGCTGTTTTTT.

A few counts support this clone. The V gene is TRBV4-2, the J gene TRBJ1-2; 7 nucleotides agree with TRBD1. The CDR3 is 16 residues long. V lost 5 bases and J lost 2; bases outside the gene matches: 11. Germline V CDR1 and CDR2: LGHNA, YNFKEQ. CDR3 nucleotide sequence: TGTGCCAGCAGCTTCAGGGACAGCGAAGAGAACTATGGCTACACCTTC. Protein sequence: CASSFRDSEENYGYTF.

The CDR3 DNA reads as TGTGCCAGCTCACTGACCGGGACAGGGAACACTGAAGCTTTCTTT. The encoded protein is CASSLTGTGNTEAFF. V and J are TRBV18 and TRBJ1-1, with 8 bases matching TRBD1. The V and J ends lost 4 bases and 1 base, in that order; junction bases with no gene match: 5. This CDR3 is built from 15 residues. Germline V gives CDR1 KGHSH, CDR2 LQKENI.

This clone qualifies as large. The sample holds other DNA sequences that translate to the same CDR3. CDR3 protein: CASKDSSYNEQFF. CDR3 coding DNA: TGTGCCAGTAAGGATAGCTCCTACAATGAGCAGTTCTTC. V usage is TRBV19 and J usage is TRBJ2-1; D uncertain. Germline CDR1 and CDR2: LNHDA and SQIVND (reference sequence). The CDR3 runs 13 residues. V lost 7 bases and J lost 0, with 7 bases in between.

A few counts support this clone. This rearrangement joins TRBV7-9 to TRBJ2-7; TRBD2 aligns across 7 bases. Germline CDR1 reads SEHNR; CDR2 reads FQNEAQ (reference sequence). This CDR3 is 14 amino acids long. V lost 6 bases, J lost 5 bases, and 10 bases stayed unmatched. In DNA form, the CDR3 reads TGTGCCAGCAGACATTCTAGCGGCGGGGACGAGCAGTACTTC. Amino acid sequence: CASRHSSGGDEQYF.

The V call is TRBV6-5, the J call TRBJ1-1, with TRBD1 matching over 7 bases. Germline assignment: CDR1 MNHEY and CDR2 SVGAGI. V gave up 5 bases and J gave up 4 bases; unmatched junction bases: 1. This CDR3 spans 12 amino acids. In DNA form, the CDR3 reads TGTGCCAGCAGTGACAGGGTCACTGAAGCTTTCTTT. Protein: CASSDRVTEAFF.

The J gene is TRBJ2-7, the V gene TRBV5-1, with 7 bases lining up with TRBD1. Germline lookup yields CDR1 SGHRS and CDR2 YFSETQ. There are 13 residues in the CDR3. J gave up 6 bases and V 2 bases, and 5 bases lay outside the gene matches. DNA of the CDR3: TGCGCCAGCAGCTTAATTACAGGGGCCGAGCAGTACTTC. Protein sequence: CASSLITGAEQYF.

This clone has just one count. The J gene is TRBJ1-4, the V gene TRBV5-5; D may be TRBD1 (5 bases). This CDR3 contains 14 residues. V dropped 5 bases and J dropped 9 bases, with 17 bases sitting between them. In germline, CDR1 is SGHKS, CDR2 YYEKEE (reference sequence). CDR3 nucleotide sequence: TGTGCCAGCAGACGGGACTCGGCAGGTCAAAAACTGTTTTTT. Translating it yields CASRRDSAGQKLFF.

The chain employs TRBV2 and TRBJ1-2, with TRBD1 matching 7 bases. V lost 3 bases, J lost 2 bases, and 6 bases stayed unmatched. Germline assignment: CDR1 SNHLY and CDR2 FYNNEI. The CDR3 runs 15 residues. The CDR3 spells CASSDPGQPNYGYTF. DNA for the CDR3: TGTGCCAGCAGTGACCCGGGACAGCCGAACTATGGCTACACCTTC.

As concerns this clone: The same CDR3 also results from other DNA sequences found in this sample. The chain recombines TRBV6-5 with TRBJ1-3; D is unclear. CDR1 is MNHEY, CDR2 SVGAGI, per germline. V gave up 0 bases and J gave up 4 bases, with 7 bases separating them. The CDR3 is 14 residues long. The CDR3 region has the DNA TGTGCCAGCAGTTACTCTAGCGGGGGAAACACCATATATTTT. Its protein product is CASSYSSGGNTIYF.

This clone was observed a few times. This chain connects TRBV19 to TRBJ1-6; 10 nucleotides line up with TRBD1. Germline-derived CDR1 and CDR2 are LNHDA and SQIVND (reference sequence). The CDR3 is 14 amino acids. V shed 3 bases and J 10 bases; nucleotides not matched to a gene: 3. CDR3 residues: CASSIDRGRSPLHF. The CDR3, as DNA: TGTGCCAGTAGTATCGACAGGGGGCGGTCACCCCTCCACTTT.

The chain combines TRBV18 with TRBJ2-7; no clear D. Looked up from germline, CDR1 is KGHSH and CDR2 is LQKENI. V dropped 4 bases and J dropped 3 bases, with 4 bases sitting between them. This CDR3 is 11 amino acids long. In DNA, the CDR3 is TGTGCCAGCTCACAAGGCTACGAGCAGTACTTC. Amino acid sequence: CASSQGYEQYF.

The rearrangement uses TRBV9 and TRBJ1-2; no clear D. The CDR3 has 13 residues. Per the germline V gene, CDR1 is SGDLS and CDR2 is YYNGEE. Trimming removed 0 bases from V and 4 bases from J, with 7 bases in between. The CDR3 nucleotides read TGTGCCAGCAGCGTAGTTTCCGGCTATGGCTACACCTTC. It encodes CASSVVSGYGYTF.

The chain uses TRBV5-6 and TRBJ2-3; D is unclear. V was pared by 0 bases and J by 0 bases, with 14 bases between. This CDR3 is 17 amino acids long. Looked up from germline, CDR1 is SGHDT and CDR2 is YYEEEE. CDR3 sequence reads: CASSLAPPGTSTDTQYF. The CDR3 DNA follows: TGTGCCAGCAGCTTGGCCCCCCCAGGCACTAGCACAGATACGCAGTATTTT. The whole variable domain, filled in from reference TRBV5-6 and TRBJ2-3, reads DAGVTQSPTHLIKTRGQQVTLRCSPKSGHDTVSWYQQALGQGPQFIFQYYEEEERQRGNFPDRFSGHQFPNYSSELNVNALLLGDSALYLCASSLAPPGTSTDTQYFGPGTRLTVL.

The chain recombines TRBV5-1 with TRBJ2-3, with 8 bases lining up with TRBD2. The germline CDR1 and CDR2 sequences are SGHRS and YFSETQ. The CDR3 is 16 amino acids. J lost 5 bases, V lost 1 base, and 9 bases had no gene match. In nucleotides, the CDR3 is TGCGCCAGCAGCTTGCCGGGAAGCGGGAGAGAAGATACGCAGTATTTT. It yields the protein CASSLPGSGREDTQYF. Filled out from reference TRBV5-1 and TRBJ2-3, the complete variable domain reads KAGVTQTPRYLIKTRGQQVTLSCSPISGHRSVSWYQQTPGQGLQFLFEYFSETQRNKGNFPGRFSGRQFSNSRSEMNVSTLELGDSALYLCASSLPGSGREDTQYFGPGTRLTVL.

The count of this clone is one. The CDR3 here is CASSYSGGVNTEAFF. CDR3 coding DNA: TGTGCCAGCAGTTACTCTGGGGGGGTGAACACTGAAGCTTTCTTT. The chain carries TRBV6-5 and TRBJ1-1; D may be TRBD1 (5 bases). V was pared by 0 bases and J by 0 bases, with 8 bases between. CDR1 and CDR2 (germline): MNHEY, SVGAGI. The CDR3 totals 15 residues.

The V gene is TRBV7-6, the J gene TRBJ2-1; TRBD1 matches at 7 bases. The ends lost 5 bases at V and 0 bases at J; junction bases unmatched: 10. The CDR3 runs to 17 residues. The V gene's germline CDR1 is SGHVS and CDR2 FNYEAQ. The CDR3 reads CASSSDRAKSSYNEQFF. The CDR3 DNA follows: TGTGCCAGCAGCAGCGACAGGGCGAAGAGCTCCTACAATGAGCAGTTCTTC.

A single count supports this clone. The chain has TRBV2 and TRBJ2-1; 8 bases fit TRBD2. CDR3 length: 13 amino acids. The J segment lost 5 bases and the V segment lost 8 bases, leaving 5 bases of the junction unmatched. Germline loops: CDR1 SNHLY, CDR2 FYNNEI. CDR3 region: CASAGGADNEQFF. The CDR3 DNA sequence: TGTGCCAGCGCCGGGGGGGCCGACAATGAGCAGTTCTTC.

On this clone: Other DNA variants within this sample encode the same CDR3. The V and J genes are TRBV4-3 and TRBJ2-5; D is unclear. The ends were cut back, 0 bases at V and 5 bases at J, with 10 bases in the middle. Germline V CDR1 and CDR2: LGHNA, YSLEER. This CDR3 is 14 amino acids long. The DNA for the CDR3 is TGCGCCAGCAGCCAAGACTCAAGCAGGGAGACCCAGTACTTC. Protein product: CASSQDSSRETQYF.

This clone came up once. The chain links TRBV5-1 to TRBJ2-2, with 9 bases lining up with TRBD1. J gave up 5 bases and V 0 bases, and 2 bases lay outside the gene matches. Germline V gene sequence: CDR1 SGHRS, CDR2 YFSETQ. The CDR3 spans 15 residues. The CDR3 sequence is CASSLGGTGTGELFF. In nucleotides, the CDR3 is TGCGCCAGCAGCTTGGGAGGGACAGGGACCGGGGAGCTGTTTTTT. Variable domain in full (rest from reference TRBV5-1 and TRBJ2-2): KAGVTQTPRYLIKTRGQQVTLSCSPISGHRSVSWYQQTPGQGLQFLFEYFSETQRNKGNFPGRFSGRQFSNSRSEMNVSTLELGDSALYLCASSLGGTGTGELFFGEGSRLTVL.

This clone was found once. In DNA, the CDR3 is TGTGCCACCAGCAGAGATCGCATTGAAAAACTGTTTTTT. It codes for CATSRDRIEKLFF. The chain uses TRBV15 and TRBJ1-4; D not resolved. V lost 0 bases and J 7 bases, leaving 6 bases between the germline ends. The germline gives CDR1 LNHNV, CDR2 YYDKDF (reference sequence). This CDR3 has 13 residues.

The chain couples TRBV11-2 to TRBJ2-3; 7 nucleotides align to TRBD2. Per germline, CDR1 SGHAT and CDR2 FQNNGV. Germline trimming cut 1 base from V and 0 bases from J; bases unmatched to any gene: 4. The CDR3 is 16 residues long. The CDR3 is CASSLGGTTSTDTQYF. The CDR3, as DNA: TGTGCCAGCAGCTTAGGGGGGACTACTAGCACAGATACGCAGTATTTT. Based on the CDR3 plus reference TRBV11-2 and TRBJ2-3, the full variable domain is EAGVAQSPRYKIIEKRQSVAFWCNPISGHATLYWYQQILGQGPKLLIQFQNNGVVDDSQLPKDRFSAERLKGVDSTLKIQPAKLEDSAVYLCASSLGGTTSTDTQYFGPGTRLTVL.

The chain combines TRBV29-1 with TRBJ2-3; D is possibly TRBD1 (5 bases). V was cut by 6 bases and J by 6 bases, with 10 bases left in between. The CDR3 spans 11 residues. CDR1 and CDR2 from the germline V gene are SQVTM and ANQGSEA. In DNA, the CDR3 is TGCAGCGTCGCCAACAGGGATACGCAGTATTTT. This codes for CSVANRDTQYF.